Below, one TCR beta chain is given with its context. In the authors' methods: Researchers report that nucleated cell counts were estimated from reference gene primer amplification. Only in-frame clones appear in the TCRdb table, and some are missing; sequencing was by immunoSEQ multiplex PCR. V, J and clone size are those of that table, while D and trimming were read from the DNA. The table records 650,000 to 800,000 clones, about nine tenths of them present only once. The data are from a study of blood T cell repertoires in COVID-19. Overall study: Nucleic acid was either cDNA or gDNA, and it came from T cells, B-cell-depleted T cells, or PBMCs.

Trimming cost V 3 bases and J 7 bases, with 15 bases left between them. Germline CDR1 reads SNHLY; CDR2 reads FYNNEI. The CDR3 consists of 15 residues. Sequencing was done on a sample of peripheral blood. The J gene is TRBJ1-4, the V gene TRBV2, with D possibly TRBD1 on 5 matching bases. This receptor was obtained from a woman between 18 and 30 years old with acute or convalescent COVID-19. The CDR3 region has the DNA TGTGCCAGCAGTGATGCCCGGGGGACGGCTGAAAAACTGTTTTTT. Protein sequence: CASSDARGTAEKLFF.